These 18 T cell receptor beta chains share one sample of origin, sequenced in a study of T cells in Graves' hyperthyroidism and ophthalmopathy. Amplified regions were TCR beta CDR3 sequences from RNA transcripts. In the first-round RT-PCR of the TCR CDR3, the HTBI primer set was used. One entry per CDR3 protein results from TCRdb running MiXCR on the multiplex PCR reads. Among about 560,000 distinct CDR3 sequences listed, about a sixth were seen once. The source material was blood. The receptors originated from a woman between 18 and 29 years old with Graves' hyperthyroidism.

This clonotype was counted many times. V usage is TRBV2 and J usage is TRBJ1-3, with 8 bases lining up with TRBD1. The ends lost 4 bases at V and 4 bases at J; junction bases unmatched: 6. This CDR3 comprises 15 residues. Germline CDR1 and CDR2: SNHLY and FYNNEI. The CDR3 sequence: CASSAQGVLGNTIYF. DNA for the CDR3: TGTGCCAGCAGTGCACAGGGGGTTCTCGGAAACACCATATATTTT.

The rearrangement uses TRBV25-1 and TRBJ2-3; 11 bases map to TRBD1. With V trimmed by 5 bases and J by 1 base, 17 bases remained unmatched. CDR1 MGHDK and CDR2 SYGVNS come from the germline V gene. This CDR3 spans 20 amino acids. This CDR3 is CASSLSRDRGSLLGTDTQYF. The CDR3, as DNA: TGTGCCAGCAGTTTATCCCGGGACAGGGGGTCTTTATTGGGCACAGATACGCAGTATTTT.

The chain carries TRBV4-3 and TRBJ1-4; weak D call: TRBD1 (5 bases). Trimming stripped 0 bases from V and 2 bases from J, with 10 bases between. This CDR3 region has 16 residues. CDR1 LGHNA and CDR2 YSLEER come from the germline V gene. DNA of the CDR3: TGCGCCAGCAGCCAAGAGGGGGGGGGGACTAATGAAAAACTGTTTTTT. Encoded protein: CASSQEGGGTNEKLFF.

The table lists this clonotype with many counts. J is TRBJ1-1 and V is TRBV6-1; D perhaps matches TRBD1 (6 bases). This CDR3 contains 14 residues. Trimming removed 8 bases at V and 5 bases at J, with 18 bases between. Germline V gene lookup returns CDR1 MNHNS and CDR2 SASEGT. The CDR3 here is CASRDNGPNTEAFF. Here the CDR3 DNA reads TGTGCCAGCCGGGACAACGGGCCTAATACTGAAGCTTTCTTT.

This clonotype was seen more than once but under ten times. The chain employs TRBV29-1 and TRBJ2-7; maybe TRBD1 (5 bases). The CDR3 extends over 13 amino acids. The V and J ends lost 4 bases and 3 bases respectively, with 13 bases between them. Germline V gives CDR1 SQVTM, CDR2 ANQGSEA. CDR3 in amino acids: CSVVGAVVYEQYF. The CDR3 DNA is TGCAGCGTTGTAGGGGCGGTAGTCTACGAGCAGTACTTC.

This clonotype was detected a few times. The chain couples TRBV13 to TRBJ2-3; 8 nucleotides match TRBD2. Germline V gene sequence: CDR1 PRHDT, CDR2 FYEKMQ (reference sequence). The CDR3 consists of 18 residues. Losses at the gene ends were 5 bases for V and 2 bases for J; bases not matched to a gene: 15. CDR3 sequence: CASSTLLGAGGSTDTQYF. CDR3 DNA sequence: TGTGCCAGCAGCACCCTCCTAGGGGCGGGGGGCTCCACAGATACGCAGTATTTT.

This clonotype occurred many times. The J gene is TRBJ2-1, the V gene TRBV27; D assignment may be TRBD1 or TRBD2 (6 bases each). V lost 3 bases and J lost 9, with 12 bases in between. This CDR3 is 13 amino acids long. Germline loops: CDR1 MNHEY, CDR2 SMNVEV (reference sequence). The CDR3 region is CASSFDGGGEQFF. The CDR3 DNA reads as TGTGCCAGCAGTTTCGACGGGGGCGGTGAGCAGTTCTTC.

This clonotype has at least ten counts. The V call is TRBV20-1, the J call TRBJ1-6; 7 bases line up with TRBD1. Germline V CDR1 and CDR2: DFQATT, SNEGSKA (reference sequence). With V trimmed by 6 bases and J by 10 bases, 9 bases remained unmatched. The CDR3 extends over 13 amino acids. CDR3 sequence (DNA): TGCAGTGCCAGGGGGAGGGGTGGCTCACCCCTCCACTTT. This gives the protein CSARGRGGSPLHF.

The chain couples TRBV6-1 to TRBJ2-7; D unresolved. The CDR3 is made up of 10 amino acids. Germline assignment: CDR1 MNHNS and CDR2 SASEGT. Trimming cost V 6 bases and J 7 bases, with 7 bases left between them. CDR3 region: CASRGWEQYF. In DNA, the CDR3 is TGTGCCAGCAGGGGGTGGGAGCAGTACTTC.

This clonotype was seen more than once but under ten times. The chain joins TRBV7-9 to TRBJ1-2; D uncertain. This CDR3 has 13 residues. Germline assignment: CDR1 SEHNR and CDR2 FQNEAQ (reference sequence). V was shortened by 5 bases and J by 6 bases, with 13 bases between the two germline ends. CDR3 bases: TGTGCCAGCAGCGCCGACAACGAAGATGGCTACACCTTC. Its translation: CASSADNEDGYTF. Combining the CDR3 with reference TRBV7-9 and TRBJ1-2 gives the whole variable domain DTGVSQNPRHKITKRGQNVTFRCDPISEHNRLYWYRQTLGQGPEFLTYFQNEAQLEKSRLLSDRFSAERPKGSFSTLEIQRTEQGDSAMYLCASSADNEDGYTFGSGTRLTVV.

Only a few counts were recorded for this clonotype. The chain joins TRBV3-1 to TRBJ2-5; 11 bases fit TRBD1. V was pared by 0 bases and J by 4 bases, with 7 bases of the junction left unmatched. The CDR3 contains 17 residues. Germline V gene lookup returns CDR1 LGHDT and CDR2 YNNKEL (reference sequence). The CDR3 spells CASSQERPDRGRETQYF. As DNA, the CDR3 is TGTGCCAGCAGCCAAGAGCGGCCGGACAGGGGGCGAGAGACCCAGTACTTC.

The V gene is TRBV10-1, the J gene TRBJ2-7, with 8 nucleotides matching TRBD1. Germline V gene data show CDR1 as WNHNN and CDR2 as SYGVQD (reference sequence). The CDR3 has 15 residues. Unmatched junction bases numbered 6, after V lost 0 bases and J lost 5 bases. The CDR3 loop reads CASSESGQGFNEQYF. The CDR3 DNA reads TGCGCCAGCAGTGAGTCTGGACAGGGATTCAACGAGCAGTACTTC.

This clonotype has at least ten counts. V usage is TRBV6-1 and J usage is TRBJ2-1; 7 bases map to TRBD1. The CDR3 runs 15 residues. With V trimmed by 7 bases and J by 4 bases, 10 bases remained unmatched. The germline gives CDR1 MNHNS, CDR2 SASEGT. The CDR3 region has the DNA TGTGCCAGCAATCCAGACAGGGAACTATACAATGAGCAGTTCTTC. It translates to CASNPDRELYNEQFF.

V is TRBV19 and J is TRBJ2-1; 9 bases line up with TRBD1. CDR3 length equals 16 residues. From germline, CDR1 is LNHDA and CDR2 SQIVND (reference sequence). V trimming: 3 bases; J trimming: 2 bases; junction bases outside the gene matches: 5. CDR3 DNA sequence: TGTGCCAGTAGTATTTTGGACAGGGGAACCTACAATGAGCAGTTCTTC. Translating gives CASSILDRGTYNEQFF. The full variable domain, its missing parts supplied by reference TRBV19 and TRBJ2-1, is DGGITQSPKYLFRKEGQNVTLSCEQNLNHDAMYWYRQDPGQGLRLIYYSQIVNDFQKGDIAEGYSVSREKKESFPLTVTSAQKNPTAFYLCASSILDRGTYNEQFFGPGTRLTVL.

The gene calls are TRBV19 and TRBJ2-6, with D maybe TRBD1 (8 bases). The CDR3 extends over 18 amino acids. Per the germline V gene, CDR1 is LNHDA and CDR2 is SQIVND (reference sequence). V lost 7 bases and J 0 bases, leaving 19 bases between the germline ends. CDR3 amino acids: CASTPNRGGLSGANVLTF. The CDR3 nucleotides read TGTGCCAGTACCCCAAACAGGGGGGGCCTCTCTGGGGCCAACGTCCTGACTTTC.

The CDR3 DNA sequence: TGCGCCAGCAGCTTCGGGGCGGGAGGGGATGGAAACACCATATATTTT. This codes for CASSFGAGGDGNTIYF. The chain has TRBV5-1 and TRBJ1-3; TRBD1 is a possible D gene (5 bases). The ends were cut back, 2 bases at V and 3 bases at J, with 15 bases in the middle. Germline lookup yields CDR1 SGHRS and CDR2 YFSETQ. The CDR3 has 16 residues.

The rearrangement uses TRBV12-3 or TRBV12-4 and TRBJ2-1, with D possibly TRBD2 on 6 matching bases. CDR3 length: 15 residues. V was pared by 2 bases and J by 4 bases, with 12 bases between. The CDR3 protein is CASSLTGEDYNEQFF. In nucleotides, the CDR3 is TGTGCCAGCAGTTTAACGGGGGAAGATTACAATGAGCAGTTCTTC.

This clonotype has a count of ten or more. V and J are TRBV5-5 and TRBJ2-1, with TRBD2 matching 8 bases. Germline values: CDR1 SGHKS, CDR2 YYEKEE (reference sequence). The CDR3 is 15 residues long. V gave up 4 bases and J gave up 0 bases; unmatched junction bases: 3. The DNA of the CDR3 is TGTGCCAGCAGCCAGACTAGCGACTCCTACAATGAGCAGTTCTTC. Amino acid sequence: CASSQTSDSYNEQFF.